Listed below are T cell receptor beta chains from one sample, sequenced in a study of T cell changes during pregnancy in multiple sclerosis. Repertoires were generated with immunoSEQ multiplex PCR, while TCRdb's copy carries only in-frame clones and drops some. Of approximately 11,000 clones in the sample, around 88% were seen once. The input for sequencing was CD8+ T cells from peripheral blood mononuclear cells, taken in the first trimester of pregnancy. All receptors derive from a female donor in good health, enrolled as a control in a pregnancy study. The CDR3 runs from the conserved cysteine through the conserved F or W. Fields, in order: V gene, clone size, J gene, D gene, CDR3 protein, CDR3 DNA. A D gene is named only where the DNA matches it firmly. The size of a clone is reported for some rows only, either as once, few or many, or as a class for expanded clones.

>TRBV11-2|.|TRBJ1-1|.
CASSPEGDTEAFF
TGTGCCAGCAGCCCAGAGGGGGACACTGAAGCTTTCTTT
>TRBV30|once|TRBJ2-2|.
CAWSVLVFRTGELFF
TGTGCCTGGAGTGTATTGGTATTTCGGACCGGGGAGCTGTTTTTT
>TRBV4-3|.|TRBJ1-4|.
CASSQDLDGSKLFF
TGCGCCAGCAGCCAAGATCTAGACGGGTCAAAACTGTTTTTT
>TRBV6-5|.|TRBJ2-1|TRBD2
CASSTGLAGGNEQFF
TGTGCCAGCAGCACCGGACTAGCGGGGGGGAATGAGCAGTTCTTC
>TRBV7-6|.|TRBJ2-1|.
CASSSGNSLWEQFF
TGTGCCAGCAGCTCAGGGAACAGCCTGTGGGAGCAGTTCTTC
>TRBV19|.|TRBJ1-2|TRBD1
CASLGNRGIYGYTF
TGTGCCAGTCTAGGTAACAGGGGAATCTATGGCTACACCTTC
>TRBV27|.|TRBJ1-6|TRBD1
CASSFGQGDSPLHF
TGTGCCAGCAGTTTTGGACAGGGGGATTCACCCCTCCACTTT
>TRBV4-1|.|TRBJ1-2|TRBD1
CASSQDLETGPFF
TGCGCCAGCAGCCAAGATCTCGAGACAGGGCCCTTCTTC
>TRBV4-1|.|TRBJ2-3|.
CASSPDMEDTQYF
TGCGCCAGCAGCCCCGATATGGAGGATACGCAGTATTTT
>TRBV6-1|once|TRBJ2-1|TRBD1
CASDQTGGAYNEQFF
TGTGCCAGCGATCAGACAGGGGGTGCGTACAATGAGCAGTTCTTC
>TRBV7-6|.|TRBJ2-5|TRBD1
CASSLEPTGPQETQYF
TGTGCCAGCAGCTTAGAGCCGACAGGGCCGCAAGAGACCCAGTACTTC
>TRBV6-5|.|TRBJ2-7|.
CASSAGSYEQYF
TGTGCCAGCAGTGCAGGGTCCTACGAGCAGTACTTC
>TRBV4-1|.|TRBJ1-3|.
CASSQDQGSAGNTIYF
TGCGCCAGCAGCCAAGATCAGGGAAGTGCTGGAAACACCATATATTTT
>TRBV2|.|TRBJ1-2|.
CASSEARLEPRGYTF
TGTGCCAGCAGTGAAGCCCGGCTAGAACCGCGAGGCTACACCTTC
>TRBV5-1|.|TRBJ2-5|TRBD1
CASSFQGAQYF
TGCGCCAGCAGCTTCCAGGGGGCCCAGTACTTC
>TRBV29-1|.|TRBJ2-6|.
CSVEKGGTGANVLTF
TGCAGCGTTGAGAAAGGGGGAACAGGGGCCAACGTCCTGACTTTC
>TRBV5-1|.|TRBJ1-6|.
CASSLNSNSPLHF
TGCGCCAGCAGCTTGAACAGTAATTCACCCCTCCACTTT
>TRBV29-1|.|TRBJ1-1|.
CSVEGGTRMNTEAFF
TGCAGCGTTGAAGGCGGCACCAGAATGAACACTGAAGCTTTCTTT
>TRBV15|few|TRBJ2-3|TRBD2
CATSRVSGGHTDTQYF
TGTGCCACCAGCAGGGTTAGCGGGGGCCACACAGATACGCAGTATTTT
>TRBV2|.|TRBJ2-1|TRBD2
CASSVSGVNEQFF
TGTGCCAGCAGCGTTAGCGGGGTCAATGAGCAGTTCTTC
>TRBV27|.|TRBJ1-4|.
CASSLNFGVTNEKLFF
TGTGCCAGCAGTTTAAACTTCGGGGTAACTAATGAAAAACTGTTTTTT
>TRBV9|.|TRBJ1-1|.
CASSVAGGRGVNTEAFF
TGTGCCAGCAGCGTAGCGGGGGGTAGAGGGGTGAACACTGAAGCTTTCTTT
>TRBV9|.|TRBJ2-7|.
CASSVADRPYEQYF
TGTGCCAGCAGCGTAGCGGACAGACCGTACGAGCAGTACTTC
>TRBV4-3|medium-sized|TRBJ2-1|TRBD1
CASSQDMGQGLYNEQFF
TGCGCCAGCAGCCAAGATATGGGACAGGGACTCTACAATGAGCAGTTCTTC
>TRBV27|once|TRBJ2-1|TRBD2
CASSLGLETSGYEQFF
TGTGCCAGCAGTTTAGGGTTAGAGACTAGCGGGTATGAGCAGTTCTTC
>TRBV13|.|TRBJ2-3|.
CASSPYTDTQYF
TGTGCCAGCAGCCCCTACACAGATACGCAGTATTTT
>TRBV7-9|.|TRBJ2-7|TRBD1
CASSLVTGTGVHEQYF
TGTGCCAGCAGCTTAGTAACCGGGACAGGGGTACACGAGCAGTACTTC
>TRBV4-2|.|TRBJ2-3|.
CASSQVRDTITDTQYF
TGTGCCAGCAGCCAAGTCCGGGACACCATCACAGATACGCAGTATTTT
>TRBV7-8|.|TRBJ2-7|.
CASSLEGSADPGGEQYF
TGTGCCAGCAGCTTAGAAGGGTCCGCAGACCCCGGCGGGGAGCAGTACTTC
>TRBV4-3|.|TRBJ1-3|.
CASSQDRDSSGNTIYF
TGCGCCAGCAGCCAAGATCGTGATAGCTCTGGAAACACCATATATTTT
>TRBV10-3|.|TRBJ1-1|.
CAITGGDGTEAFF
TGTGCCATCACCGGAGGAGATGGCACTGAAGCTTTCTTT
>TRBV5-5|.|TRBJ1-2|TRBD1
CASSLTGAPNYGYTF
TGTGCCAGCAGCTTGACAGGGGCGCCTAACTATGGCTACACCTTC
>TRBV7-2|.|TRBJ1-4|.
CASSPGTEKLFF
TGTGCCAGCAGCCCAGGGACAGAAAAACTGTTTTTT
>TRBV6-1|.|TRBJ2-1|.
CASSEQQTGFAEQFF
TGTGCCAGCAGTGAACAACAAACAGGGTTTGCGGAACAGTTCTTC
>TRBV4-3|few|TRBJ2-2|.
CASSQGAGSNTGELFF
TGCGCCAGCAGCCAAGGGGCGGGTTCGAACACCGGGGAGCTGTTTTTT
>TRBV11-2|.|TRBJ1-3|TRBD1
CASSPRTGLSGNTIYF
TGTGCCAGCAGCCCCCGGACAGGGCTAAGCGGAAACACCATATATTTT
>TRBV9|.|TRBJ1-6|TRBD1
CASSGGGTATNSPLHF
TGTGCCAGCAGCGGAGGGGGGACAGCCACTAATTCACCCCTCCACTTT
>TRBV30|once|TRBJ2-2|TRBD1
CAVDRGTGELFF
TGTGCGGTCGACAGGGGTACCGGGGAGCTGTTTTTT
>TRBV7-9|.|TRBJ2-5|TRBD1
CASSNYRGPSQETQYF
TGTGCCAGCAGCAACTACAGGGGCCCAAGCCAAGAGACCCAGTACTTC
>TRBV16|.|TRBJ1-2|TRBD1
CASSPTTGEYYGYTF
TGTGCCAGCAGCCCGACAACAGGGGAGTACTATGGCTACACCTTC
>TRBV21-1|.|TRBJ1-1|.
CASSRDRGGRATEAFF
TGTGCCAGCAGCCGGGATAGGGGAGGGCGGGCCACTGAAGCTTTCTTT